The 13 T cell receptor beta chains given below trace back to one sample, sequenced in a study of vaccination effects on CD4 cells after COVID-19. For these receptors, no antigen is known. The protocol was immunoSEQ multiplex PCR, while the TCRdb copy is restricted to in-frame clones and leaves out a portion. This sample has some 50,000 clones, with over 60% found just once. Under the ViraFEST assay, PBMC were stimulated with viral peptide pools so that antigen-specific CD4+ T cells expanded. Sequencing was performed afterwards. The authors isolated CD4+ T cells after roughly 10 days of culture. Two doses of either BNT162b2 or mRNA-1273 were given to each participant. The source was CD4+ T cells from PBMCs cultured with HCoV-OC43 spike peptides, collected after COVID-19 vaccination. Subset meaning: HCoV-OC43 spike overlapping peptide pool stimulation. The source is a human donor who received a COVID-19 vaccine.

The chain links TRBV19 to TRBJ2-7; tentative D call: TRBD1 (5 bases). V was clipped by 1 base and J by 6 bases, with 19 bases between them. Germline assignment: CDR1 LNHDA and CDR2 SQIVND (reference sequence). The CDR3 consists of 16 residues. The CDR3 coding sequence is TGTGCCAGTAGTATAGGAGGCAGGGCCTCTGGTCGCGAGCAGTACTTC. It translates to CASSIGGRASGREQYF.

This clone was found many times. The chain is built from TRBV11-2 and TRBJ2-5, with D hard to call. CDR1 and CDR2 (germline): SGHAT, FQNNGV. Trimming stripped 0 bases from V and 4 bases from J, with 3 bases between. The length of the CDR3 is 12 residues. CDR3 nucleotide sequence: TGTGCCAGCAGCTTAGACAGAGAGACCCAGTACTTC. Protein sequence: CASSLDRETQYF.

This clone was detected only once. The chain couples TRBV18 to TRBJ2-1, with TRBD2 as a possible D gene (6 bases). V was cut by 4 bases and J by 8 bases, with 9 bases left in between. The CDR3 spans 12 residues. Per germline, CDR1 KGHSH and CDR2 LQKENI. This CDR3 reads CASSRGADEQFF. Written as DNA, the CDR3 is TGTGCCAGCTCACGCGGGGCCGATGAGCAGTTCTTC.

This clone was seen a single time. The chain has TRBV3-1 (or the pseudogene TRBV3-2) and TRBJ1-4; D perhaps matches TRBD1 (6 bases). Between the trimmed V and J ends, which lost 3 bases and 10 bases, there was a span of 18 bases. The CDR3 extends over 15 amino acids. The germline V gene encodes CDR1 LGHDT and CDR2 YNNKEL (reference sequence). This CDR3 is CASSHQGTGGVKLFF. Written as DNA, the CDR3 is TGTGCCAGCAGCCATCAGGGGACCGGAGGGGTAAAACTGTTTTTT.

The chain combines TRBV4-2 with TRBJ1-2, with 8 nucleotides matching TRBD1. This CDR3 contains 15 residues. CDR1 is LGHNA and CDR2 is YNFKEQ in the germline V gene. The junction had 12 bases not matched to a gene; V was cut back by 6 bases and J by 6 bases. The CDR3 reads CASSGTGSRRDGYTF. CDR3 in DNA: TGTGCCAGCAGTGGGACAGGCTCAAGACGGGATGGCTACACCTTC.

This clone was detected many times. The V gene is TRBV6-5, the J gene TRBJ1-3; the D is unclear. Trimming removed 2 bases at V and 2 bases at J, with 10 bases between. The germline CDR1 and CDR2 sequences are MNHEY and SVGAGI. The CDR3 runs to 15 residues. The CDR3 DNA follows: TGTGCCAGCAGTTACGTCGGGAAACCTGGAAACACCATATATTTT. Its protein is CASSYVGKPGNTIYF.

The J gene is TRBJ1-6, the V gene TRBV6-5, with D unresolved. The germline CDR1 and CDR2 sequences are MNHEY and SVGAGI. This CDR3 is built from 14 residues. The V and J ends lost 7 bases and 10 bases respectively, with 17 bases between them. The CDR3 loop is CASTTGPLKSPLHF. The DNA for the CDR3 is TGTGCCAGCACAACCGGGCCCTTGAAGTCACCCCTCCACTTT.

The chain has TRBV5-1 and TRBJ1-4; D call uncertain. The length of the CDR3 is 14 residues. Germline CDR1 reads SGHRS; CDR2 reads YFSETQ. Trimming cost V 2 bases and J 3 bases, with 8 bases left between them. CDR3 sequence reads: CASSLNSPNEKLFF. CDR3 in DNA: TGCGCCAGCAGCTTAAACAGCCCTAATGAAAAACTGTTTTTT. The variable domain in full, completed from reference TRBV5-1 and TRBJ1-4, reads KAGVTQTPRYLIKTRGQQVTLSCSPISGHRSVSWYQQTPGQGLQFLFEYFSETQRNKGNFPGRFSGRQFSNSRSEMNVSTLELGDSALYLCASSLNSPNEKLFFGSGTQLSVL.

The genes are TRBV13 and TRBJ2-1, with 12 bases lining up with TRBD2. Germline V gene sequence: CDR1 PRHDT, CDR2 FYEKMQ (reference sequence). V lost 5 bases, J lost 2 bases, and 7 bases stayed unmatched. The CDR3 length is 17 residues. CDR3 DNA: TGTGCCAGCAGCCCGGGGACTAGCGGGCCGACCTACAATGAGCAGTTCTTC. It specifies CASSPGTSGPTYNEQFF.

The V and J genes are TRBV10-1 and TRBJ2-2; 10 positions match TRBD1. The V gene's germline CDR1 is WNHNN and CDR2 SYGVQD (reference sequence). V gave up 6 bases and J gave up 5 bases; unmatched junction bases: 3. This CDR3 is built from 14 residues. The CDR3 sequence: CASRKDRGTGELFF. The CDR3 DNA reads as TGCGCCAGCAGGAAGGACAGGGGGACCGGGGAGCTGTTTTTT.

The chain is built from TRBV3-1 (or the pseudogene TRBV3-2) and TRBJ1-1; perhaps TRBD1 as D (5 bases). The CDR3 loop spans 13 amino acids. Germline V gives CDR1 LGHDT, CDR2 YNNKEL (reference sequence). V lost 6 bases to trimming and J lost 6 bases, with 14 bases between them. The CDR3 loop is CASSTLRQSEAFF. CDR3 bases: TGTGCCAGCAGTACCCTTCGACAGTCTGAAGCTTTCTTT.

J is TRBJ1-3 and V is TRBV6-5; unclear D gene. V gave up 2 bases and J gave up 0 bases, with 11 bases separating them. CDR1 and CDR2 (germline): MNHEY, SVGAGI. The CDR3 contains 16 residues. CDR3: CASSYGPGDSGNTIYF. The CDR3 DNA reads as TGTGCCAGCAGTTACGGCCCTGGGGACTCTGGAAACACCATATATTTT.

V gene TRBV19 combines with J gene TRBJ1-2; D gene uncertain. In germline, CDR1 is LNHDA, CDR2 SQIVND (reference sequence). With 0 bases removed from V and 8 bases from J, the gap between germline ends came to 7 bases. This CDR3 region has 12 residues. This CDR3 reads CASSIDERGYTF. In nucleotides, the CDR3 is TGTGCCAGTAGTATAGATGAAAGAGGCTACACCTTC.